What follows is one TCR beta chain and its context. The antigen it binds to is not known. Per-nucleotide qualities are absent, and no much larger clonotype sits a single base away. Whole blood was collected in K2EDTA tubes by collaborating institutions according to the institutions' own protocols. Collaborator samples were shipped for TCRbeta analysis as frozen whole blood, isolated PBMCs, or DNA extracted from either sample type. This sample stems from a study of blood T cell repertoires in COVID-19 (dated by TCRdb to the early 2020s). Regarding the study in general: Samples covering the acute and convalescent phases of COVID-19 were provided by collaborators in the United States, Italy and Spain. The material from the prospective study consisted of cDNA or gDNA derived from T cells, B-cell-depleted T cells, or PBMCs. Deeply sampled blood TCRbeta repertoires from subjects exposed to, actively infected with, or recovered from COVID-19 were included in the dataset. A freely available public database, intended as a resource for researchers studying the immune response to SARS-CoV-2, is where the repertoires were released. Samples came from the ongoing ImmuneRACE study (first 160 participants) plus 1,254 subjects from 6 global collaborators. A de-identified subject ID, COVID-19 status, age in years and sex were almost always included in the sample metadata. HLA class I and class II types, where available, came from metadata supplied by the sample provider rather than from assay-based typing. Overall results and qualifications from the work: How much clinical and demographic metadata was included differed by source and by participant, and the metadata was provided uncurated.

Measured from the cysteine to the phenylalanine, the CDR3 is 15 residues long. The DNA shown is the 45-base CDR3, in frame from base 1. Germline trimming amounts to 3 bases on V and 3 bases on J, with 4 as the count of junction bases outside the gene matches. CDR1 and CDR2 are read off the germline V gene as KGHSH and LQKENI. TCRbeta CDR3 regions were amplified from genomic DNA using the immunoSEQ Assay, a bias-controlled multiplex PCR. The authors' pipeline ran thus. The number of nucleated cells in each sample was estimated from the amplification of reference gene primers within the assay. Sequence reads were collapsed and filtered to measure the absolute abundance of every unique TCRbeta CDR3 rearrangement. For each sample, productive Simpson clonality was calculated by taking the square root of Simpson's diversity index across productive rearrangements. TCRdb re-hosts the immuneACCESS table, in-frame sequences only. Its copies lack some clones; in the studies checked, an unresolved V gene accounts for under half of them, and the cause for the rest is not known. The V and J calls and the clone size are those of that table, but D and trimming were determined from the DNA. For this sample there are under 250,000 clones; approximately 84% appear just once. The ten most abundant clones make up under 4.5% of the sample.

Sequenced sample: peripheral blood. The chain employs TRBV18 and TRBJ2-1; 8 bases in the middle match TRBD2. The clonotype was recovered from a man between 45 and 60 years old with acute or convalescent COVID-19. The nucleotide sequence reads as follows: TGTGCCAGCTCACCTCTCGGGAGGGACTACAATGAGCAGTTCTTC. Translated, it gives CASSPLGRDYNEQFF.